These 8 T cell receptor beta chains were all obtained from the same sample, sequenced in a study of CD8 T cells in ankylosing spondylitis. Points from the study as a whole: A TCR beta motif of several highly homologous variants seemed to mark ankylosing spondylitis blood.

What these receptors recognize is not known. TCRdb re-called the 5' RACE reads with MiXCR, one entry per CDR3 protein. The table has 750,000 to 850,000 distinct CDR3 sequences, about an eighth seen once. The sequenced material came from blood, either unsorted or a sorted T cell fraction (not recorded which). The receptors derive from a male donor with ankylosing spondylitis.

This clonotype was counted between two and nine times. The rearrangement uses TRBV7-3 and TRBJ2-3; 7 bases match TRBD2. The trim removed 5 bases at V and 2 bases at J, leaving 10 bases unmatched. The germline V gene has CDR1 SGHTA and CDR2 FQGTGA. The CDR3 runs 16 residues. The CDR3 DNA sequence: TGTGCCAGCAGCCGCTCCGGGACTACTCCCACAGATACGCAGTATTTT. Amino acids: CASSRSGTTPTDTQYF.

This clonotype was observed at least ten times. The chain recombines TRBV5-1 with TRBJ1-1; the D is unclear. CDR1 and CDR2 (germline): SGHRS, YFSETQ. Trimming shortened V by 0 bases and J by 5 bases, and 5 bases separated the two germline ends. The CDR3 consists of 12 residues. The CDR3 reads CASSLEATEAFF. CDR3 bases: TGCGCCAGCAGCTTGGAGGCGACTGAAGCTTTCTTT.

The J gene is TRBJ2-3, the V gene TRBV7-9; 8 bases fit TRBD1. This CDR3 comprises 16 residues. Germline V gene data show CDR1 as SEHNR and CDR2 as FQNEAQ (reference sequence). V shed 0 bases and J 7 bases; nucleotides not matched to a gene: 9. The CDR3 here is CASSLAGTGAQNTQYF. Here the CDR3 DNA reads TGTGCCAGCAGCTTAGCGGGGACAGGTGCACAGAATACGCAGTATTTT.

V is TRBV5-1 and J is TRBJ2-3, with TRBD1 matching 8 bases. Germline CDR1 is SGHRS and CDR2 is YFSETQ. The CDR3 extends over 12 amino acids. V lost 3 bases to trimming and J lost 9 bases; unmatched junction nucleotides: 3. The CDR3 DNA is TGCGCCAGCAGCTCTTACAGGGGGACGCAGTATTTT. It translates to CASSSYRGTQYF.

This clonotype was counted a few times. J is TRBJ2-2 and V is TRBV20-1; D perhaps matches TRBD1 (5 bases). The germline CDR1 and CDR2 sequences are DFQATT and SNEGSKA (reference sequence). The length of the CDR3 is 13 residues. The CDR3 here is CGVQGLNTGELFF. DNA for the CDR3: TGCGGGGTTCAGGGCCTAAACACCGGGGAGCTGTTTTTT.

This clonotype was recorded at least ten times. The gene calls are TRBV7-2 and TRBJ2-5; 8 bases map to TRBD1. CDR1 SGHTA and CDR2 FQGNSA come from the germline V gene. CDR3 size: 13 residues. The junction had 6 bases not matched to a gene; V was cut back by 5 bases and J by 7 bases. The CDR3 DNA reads TGTGCCAGCAGCCCGGACAGGGACGGGACCCAGTACTTC. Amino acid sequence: CASSPDRDGTQYF.

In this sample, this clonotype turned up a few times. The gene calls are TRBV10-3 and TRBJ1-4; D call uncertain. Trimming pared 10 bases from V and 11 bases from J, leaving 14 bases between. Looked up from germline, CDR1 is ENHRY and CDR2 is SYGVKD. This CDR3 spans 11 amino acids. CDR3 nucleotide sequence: TGTGCCACCAAGGTTGCGGATAAACTGTTTTTT. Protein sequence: CATKVADKLFF.

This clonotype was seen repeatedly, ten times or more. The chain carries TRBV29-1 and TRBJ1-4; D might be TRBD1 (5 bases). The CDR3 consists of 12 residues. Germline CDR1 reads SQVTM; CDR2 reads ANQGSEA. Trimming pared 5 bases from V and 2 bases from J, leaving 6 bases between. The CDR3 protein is CSVRGTNEKLFF. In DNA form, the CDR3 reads TGCAGCGTTCGGGGGACTAATGAAAAACTGTTTTTT.